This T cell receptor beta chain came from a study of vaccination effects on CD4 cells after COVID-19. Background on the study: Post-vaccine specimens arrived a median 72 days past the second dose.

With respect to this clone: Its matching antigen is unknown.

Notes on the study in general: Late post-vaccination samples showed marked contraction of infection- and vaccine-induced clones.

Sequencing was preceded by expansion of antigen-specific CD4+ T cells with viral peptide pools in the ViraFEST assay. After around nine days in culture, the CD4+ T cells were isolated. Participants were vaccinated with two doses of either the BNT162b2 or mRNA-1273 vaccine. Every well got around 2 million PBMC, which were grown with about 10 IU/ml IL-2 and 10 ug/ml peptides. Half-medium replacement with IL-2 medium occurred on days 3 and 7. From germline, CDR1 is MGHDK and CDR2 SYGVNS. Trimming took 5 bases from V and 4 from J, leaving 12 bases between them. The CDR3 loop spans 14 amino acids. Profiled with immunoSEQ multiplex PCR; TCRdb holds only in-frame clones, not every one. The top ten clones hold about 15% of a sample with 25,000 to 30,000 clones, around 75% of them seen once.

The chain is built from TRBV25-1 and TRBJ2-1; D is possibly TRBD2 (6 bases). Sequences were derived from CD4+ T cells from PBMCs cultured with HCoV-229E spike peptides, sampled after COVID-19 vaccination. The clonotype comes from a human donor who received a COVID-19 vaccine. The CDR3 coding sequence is TGTGCCAGCAGTCTGGGACTTACTTACAATGAGCAGTTCTTC. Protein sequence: CASSLGLTYNEQFF.